In its sample, the clone carrying this T cell receptor (beta chain) was seen many times. The antigen is not known. The CDR3 has 17 residues. From germline, CDR1 is DFQATT and CDR2 SNEGSKA (reference sequence). The V gene end was trimmed by 5 bases and the J gene end by 9 bases; junction bases not matched to a gene: 15. MiXCR, applied by TCRdb to the reads, yields one record per CDR3 protein. The table includes some 300,000 distinct CDR3 sequences, about a tenth detected once. These data are taken from a study of T cell repertoires in cytomegalovirus infection. Study background: A matching HLA type, together with CMV infection, was signaled by public TCR beta signatures.

Study findings and constraints: CMV carriers having the relevant HLA were flagged by cumulative public TCR beta family frequency. The ex vivo response showed dominance by HLA-C-restricted CMV-specific TCR beta clonotypes.

The V call is TRBV20-1, the J call TRBJ2-3; 15 bases fit TRBD2. Sequencing input: PBMCs. This TCR came from a human donor in good health (CMV status not recorded). Some clones in this sample may be carry-over from other donors' samples. CDR3 residues: CSAFQIGLAGGPRTQYF. In DNA, the CDR3 is TGCAGTGCTTTCCAAATCGGACTAGCGGGGGGGCCCCGGACGCAGTATTTT.